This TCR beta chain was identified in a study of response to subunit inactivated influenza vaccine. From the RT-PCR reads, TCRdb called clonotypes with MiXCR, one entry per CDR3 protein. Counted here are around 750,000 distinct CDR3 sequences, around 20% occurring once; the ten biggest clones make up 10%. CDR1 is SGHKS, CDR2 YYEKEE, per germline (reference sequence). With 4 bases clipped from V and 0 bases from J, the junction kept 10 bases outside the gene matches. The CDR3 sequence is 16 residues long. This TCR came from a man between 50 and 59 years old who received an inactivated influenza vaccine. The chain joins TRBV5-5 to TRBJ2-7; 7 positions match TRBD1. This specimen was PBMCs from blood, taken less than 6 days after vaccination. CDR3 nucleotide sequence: TGTGCCAGCAGCCCCACAATACAGGGGAGCTCCTACGAGCAGTACTTC. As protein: CASSPTIQGSSYEQYF.